The sequence of this TCR beta chain was determined in a study of T-cell reconstitution after alpha-beta-depleted transplantation in children (dated by TCRdb to the mid-2010s). Regarding the complete study: T-cell immune reconstitution after TCRalphabeta/CD19-depleted allogeneic hematopoietic cell transplantation in children was quantitatively tracked in the study by means of TCR repertoire profiling. On the study overall, not on this receptor specifically: In some patients, high TCRbeta diversity at day 60 was attributed to recipient T cells and intrathymic progenitors that had survived conditioning. Over subsequent months, a decline in hyperexpanded clone frequencies was noted, and after one year, T-cell counts and TCRbeta diversity were mostly ascribed to newly produced T cells. Apparently early alphabetaT-cell count recovery about two months after transplant reportedly relied on only several hundred rapidly expanded clones derived from non-depleted graft cells.

The CDR1 and CDR2 encoded by the germline V gene are SGHRS and YFSETQ. V lost 0 bases and J lost 1 base; the stretch between them is 7 bases long. From cysteine to phenylalanine, the CDR3 is 15 amino acids long. Only the CDR3 part of the read is kept: 45 bases, read in frame from the first base. On this clonotype: Its target antigen remains unknown. No quality values exist for individual bases; no much larger clone is one base distant.

The treatment or condition label corresponds to: allogeneic hematopoietic cell transplantation with graft depleted of TCRalphabeta T cells and CD19 B cells. Transplant recipients were children who received TCRalphabeta/CD19-depleted allogeneic hematopoietic cell grafts. To prepare the library, PCR was applied. Sequencing relied on an Illumina HiSeq 2500. TCR libraries were prepared with molecular barcoding, using unique molecular identifiers to normalize TCRbeta repertoire quantification. TCRdb trimmed public reads at Q25 via fastp, called clones via MiXCR and kept in-frame beta chains. Here each entry gathers all rows of one CDR3 protein and keeps the most common genes and DNA. For this sample the table gives 60,000 to 100,000 distinct CDR3 sequences, of which less than 20% were detected only once. 50% to 65% of the sample comes from the top ten.

Sequenced material: PBMCs, mostly from graft donor cells, taken 360 days after TCRalphabeta/CD19-depleted stem cell transplant. The chain links TRBV5-1 with TRBJ2-2; the D gene remains uncertain. This clonotype was sampled from a male patient under 10 years old who had a stem cell transplant for acute lymphoblastic leukemia, so the T cells may come from the graft donor. The CDR3 region reads CASSLGVVNTGELFF. The sequence in DNA is TGCGCCAGCAGCTTGGGTGTTGTGAACACCGGGGAGCTGTTTTTT.